The 17 T cell receptor beta chains below come from one sample, sequenced in a study of blood T cell repertoires in COVID-19. Libraries were prepared by immunoSEQ multiplex PCR; TCRdb keeps only in-frame clonotypes and omits some of them. The repertoire holds approximately 170,000 clones, approximately 87% seen once, with approximately 11% in the top ten. The specimen sequenced was peripheral blood. The receptors originated from a woman aged 55-70 years with COVID-19, enrolled during active disease.

For the CDR3, the DNA is TGTGCCACCAGTCCTTCCCCAGGTGGGCCGGGACTAGCGGGGCACAGTGCTACGCAGTATTTT. Protein sequence: CATSPSPGGPGLAGHSATQYF. The chain couples TRBV24-1 to TRBJ2-3; 13 bases map to TRBD2. J gave up 8 bases and V 6 bases, and 25 bases lay outside the gene matches. The germline CDR1 and CDR2 sequences are KGHDR and SFDVKD. The CDR3 is made up of 21 amino acids.

The chain is built from TRBV6-5 and TRBJ2-7; D not certain. There are 14 residues in the CDR3. The ends were cut back, 6 bases at V and 4 bases at J, with 16 bases in the middle. Germline loops: CDR1 MNHEY, CDR2 SVGAGI. The CDR3 nucleotides are TGTGCCAGCAGGCAGGCCCAATATGGTTACGAGCAGTACTTC. This sequence encodes CASRQAQYGYEQYF.

As DNA, the CDR3 is TGTGCCAGCAGGCAGTCACATTCCGGGACTTCTTACTTC. This translates into CASRQSHSGTSYF. J is TRBJ2-5 and V is TRBV12-3 or TRBV12-4, with D maybe TRBD2 (6 bases). V was pared by 6 bases and J by 14 bases, with 22 bases between. The length of the CDR3 is 13 residues.

V is TRBV19 and J is TRBJ2-3; 8 bases agree with TRBD2. The CDR3 loop spans 15 amino acids. J gave up 3 bases and V 2 bases, and 4 bases lay outside the gene matches. Germline loops: CDR1 LNHDA, CDR2 SQIVND (reference sequence). The DNA for the CDR3 is TGTGCCAGTAGTATAAGGGCTAGCGGGACAGATACGCAGTATTTT. Its translation is CASSIRASGTDTQYF.

There are a few counts of this clone. The chain combines TRBV28 with TRBJ2-7, with 12 nucleotides matching TRBD2. This CDR3 has 15 amino acids. The V gene's germline CDR1 is MDHEN and CDR2 SYDVKM. Trimming removed 6 bases from V and 0 bases from J; junction bases left unmatched: 3. CDR3 nucleotide sequence: TGTGCCAGCAGACCACTAGCGGGAGGCTCCTACGAGCAGTACTTC. Amino acid sequence: CASRPLAGGSYEQYF.

The V and J genes are TRBV11-3 and TRBJ2-6; possible D gene TRBD1, 5 bases. The V end lost 4 bases, the J end lost 1 base, and 8 bases lay between the germline ends. The CDR3 extends over 15 amino acids. Germline V CDR1 and CDR2: SGHNT, YENEEA. Here the CDR3 reads CASSSQGSGANVLTF. CDR3 DNA sequence: TGTGCCAGCAGCTCTCAGGGTTCTGGGGCCAACGTCCTGACTTTC.

For the CDR3, the DNA is TGCGCCAGCAGCTTAAATAGGGAACTGCGGGGCAAACTGTTTTTT. Translated, it gives CASSLNRELRGKLFF. The V call is TRBV5-1, the J call TRBJ1-4; a possible D gene is TRBD1 (5 bases). Germline values: CDR1 SGHRS, CDR2 YFSETQ. V was pared by 2 bases and J by 11 bases, with 19 bases between. There are 15 residues in the CDR3.

V usage is TRBV10-3 and J usage is TRBJ2-3; TRBD2 agrees at 13 bases. From germline, CDR1 is ENHRY and CDR2 SYGVKD. The CDR3 consists of 14 residues. Germline trimming cut 8 bases from V and 3 bases from J; bases unmatched to any gene: 2. The CDR3 loop reads CAIGTSGTTDTQYF. The CDR3, as DNA: TGTGCCATCGGGACTAGCGGGACGACAGATACGCAGTATTTT.

V gene TRBV28 combines with J gene TRBJ2-7; 8 nucleotides align to TRBD1. This CDR3 is built from 14 residues. Germline CDR1 is MDHEN and CDR2 is SYDVKM. Trimming took 4 bases from V and 4 from J; bases not matched to a gene: 6. The CDR3 DNA is TGTGCCAGCAGTTCGACAGGGGTACAATACGAGCAGTACTTC. The encoded protein is CASSSTGVQYEQYF.

The chain recombines TRBV7-2 with TRBJ2-1, with 14 bases fitting TRBD2. Germline values: CDR1 SGHTA, CDR2 FQGNSA. V dropped 5 bases and J dropped 8; count of bases not matched to a gene: 5. The length of the CDR3 is 15 residues. CDR3 nucleotide sequence: TGTGCCAGCAGCAGACTAGCGGGAGGGCCGCATGAGCAGTTCTTC. Residues: CASSRLAGGPHEQFF.

V is TRBV4-3 and J is TRBJ1-4; D remains ambiguous. Trimming took off 4 bases at V and 3 bases at J, with 9 bases between the two ends. The CDR3 length is 14 residues. Germline V lookup: CDR1 LGHNA, CDR2 YSLEER. CDR3 sequence: CASSLQVSNEKLFF. CDR3 in DNA: TGCGCCAGCAGCCTCCAGGTATCTAATGAAAAACTGTTTTTT.

This clone was seen a handful of times. J is TRBJ2-7 and V is TRBV24-1; D not certain. The CDR3 spans 14 residues. V was trimmed by 3 bases and J by 2 bases, leaving 10 bases between them. CDR1 KGHDR and CDR2 SFDVKD come from the germline V gene. For the CDR3, the DNA is TGTGCCACCAGTGATCGCGCGCCGCCCTACGAGCAGTACTTC. This codes for CATSDRAPPYEQYF.

The genes are TRBV13 and TRBJ1-6; D gene ambiguous. V shed 2 bases and J shed 11 bases, with 7 bases lying between them. Germline assignment: CDR1 PRHDT and CDR2 FYEKMQ (reference sequence). CDR3 length: 12 residues. This CDR3 is CASSLRGTPLHF. DNA for the CDR3: TGTGCCAGCAGCTTACGGGGAACACCCCTCCACTTT.

This rearrangement joins TRBV6-4 to TRBJ2-3; maybe TRBD2 (6 bases). Germline CDR1 reads MRHNA; CDR2 reads SNTAGT. The CDR3 is 15 amino acids. The V end lost 4 bases, the J end lost 4 bases, and 15 bases lay between the germline ends. The CDR3 DNA reads as TGTGCCAGCAGTGCGGTGGGAGGAAGCGCAGATACGCAGTATTTT. Amino acids: CASSAVGGSADTQYF.

The genes are TRBV13 and TRBJ2-1, with D hard to call. The germline V gene encodes CDR1 PRHDT and CDR2 FYEKMQ (reference sequence). V lost 3 bases and J lost 9, with 9 bases in between. The CDR3 length is 12 residues. The CDR3 spells CASSLSGIEQFF. The CDR3 bases are TGTGCCAGCAGCTTGTCGGGTATTGAGCAGTTCTTC.

The V call is TRBV5-1, the J call TRBJ1-6, with D unresolved. V was shortened by 1 base and J by 7 bases, with 6 bases between the two germline ends. Germline loops: CDR1 SGHRS, CDR2 YFSETQ. The CDR3 covers 13 residues. The CDR3 region is CASSLSANSPLHF. The CDR3, as DNA: TGCGCCAGCAGCTTGTCAGCGAATTCACCCCTCCACTTT.

This chain uses TRBV20-1 with TRBJ2-5; TRBD2 matches at 11 bases. CDR1 and CDR2 from the germline V gene are DFQATT and SNEGSKA (reference sequence). With 3 bases clipped from V and 2 bases from J, the junction kept 14 bases outside the gene matches. This CDR3 is 18 amino acids long. The CDR3 loop is CSASPGTSGLGIQETQYF. The CDR3 region has the DNA TGCAGTGCTAGTCCGGGGACTAGCGGTTTGGGTATACAAGAGACCCAGTACTTC.